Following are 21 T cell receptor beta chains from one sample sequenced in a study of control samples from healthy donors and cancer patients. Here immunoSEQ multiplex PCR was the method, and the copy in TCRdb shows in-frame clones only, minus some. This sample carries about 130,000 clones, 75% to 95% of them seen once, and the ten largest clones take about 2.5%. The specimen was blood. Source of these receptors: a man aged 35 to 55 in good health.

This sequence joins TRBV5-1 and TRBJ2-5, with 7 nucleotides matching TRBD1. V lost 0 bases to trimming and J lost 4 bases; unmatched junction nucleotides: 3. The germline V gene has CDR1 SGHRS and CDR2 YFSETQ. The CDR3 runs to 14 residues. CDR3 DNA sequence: TGCGCCAGCAGCTTGGCTCAGGGGGTAGAGACCCAGTACTTC. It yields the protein CASSLAQGVETQYF.

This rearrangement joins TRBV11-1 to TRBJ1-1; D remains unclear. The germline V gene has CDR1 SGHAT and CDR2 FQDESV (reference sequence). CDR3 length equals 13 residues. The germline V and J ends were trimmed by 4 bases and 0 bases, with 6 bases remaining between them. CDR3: CASSSEMNTEAFF. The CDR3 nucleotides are TGTGCCAGCAGCTCCGAAATGAACACTGAAGCTTTCTTT.

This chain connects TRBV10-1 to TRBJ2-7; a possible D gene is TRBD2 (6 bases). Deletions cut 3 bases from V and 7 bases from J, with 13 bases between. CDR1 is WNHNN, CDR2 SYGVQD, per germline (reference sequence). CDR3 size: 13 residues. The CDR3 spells CASSDAGRWEQYF. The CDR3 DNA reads TGCGCCAGCAGTGACGCGGGGCGCTGGGAGCAGTACTTC.

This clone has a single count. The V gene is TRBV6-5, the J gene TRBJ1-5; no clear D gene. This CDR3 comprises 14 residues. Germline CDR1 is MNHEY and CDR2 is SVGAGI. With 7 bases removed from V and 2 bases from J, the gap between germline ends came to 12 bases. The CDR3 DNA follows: TGTGCCAGCACTGTCGACCTTGGCAATCAGCCCCAGCATTTT. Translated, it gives CASTVDLGNQPQHF.

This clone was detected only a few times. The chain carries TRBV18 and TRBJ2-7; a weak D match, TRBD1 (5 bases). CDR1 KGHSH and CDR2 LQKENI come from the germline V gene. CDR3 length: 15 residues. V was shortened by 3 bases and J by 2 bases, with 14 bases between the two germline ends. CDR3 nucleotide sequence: TGTGCCAGCTCACCTAGACAGATTCCGACCTACGAGCAGTACTTC. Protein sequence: CASSPRQIPTYEQYF.

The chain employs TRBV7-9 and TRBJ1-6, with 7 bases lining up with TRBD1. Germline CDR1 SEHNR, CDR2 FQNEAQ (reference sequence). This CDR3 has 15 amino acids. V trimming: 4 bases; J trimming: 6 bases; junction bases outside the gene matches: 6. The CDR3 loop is CASSSPGQTNSPLHF. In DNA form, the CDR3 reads TGTGCCAGCAGCTCTCCGGGACAGACTAATTCACCCCTCCACTTT.

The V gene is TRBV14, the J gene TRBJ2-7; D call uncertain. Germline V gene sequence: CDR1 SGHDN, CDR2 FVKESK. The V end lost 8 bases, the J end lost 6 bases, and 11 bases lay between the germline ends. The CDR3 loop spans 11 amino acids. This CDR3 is CASSSGTEQYF. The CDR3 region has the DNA TGTGCCAGCTCATCAGGTACCGAGCAGTACTTC.

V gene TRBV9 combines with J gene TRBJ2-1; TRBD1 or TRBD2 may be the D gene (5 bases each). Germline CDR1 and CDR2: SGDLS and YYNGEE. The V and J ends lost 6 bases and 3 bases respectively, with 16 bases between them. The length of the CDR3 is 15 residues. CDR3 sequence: CASTISGHDYNEQFF. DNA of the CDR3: TGTGCCAGCACCATTTCGGGGCATGACTACAATGAGCAGTTCTTC.

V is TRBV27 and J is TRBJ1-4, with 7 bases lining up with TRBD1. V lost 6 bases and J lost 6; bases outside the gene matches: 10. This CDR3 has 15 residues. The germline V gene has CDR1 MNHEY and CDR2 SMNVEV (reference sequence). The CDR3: CASRRQGSFDEKLFF. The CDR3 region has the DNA TGTGCCAGCAGACGACAGGGAAGTTTTGATGAAAAACTGTTTTTT.

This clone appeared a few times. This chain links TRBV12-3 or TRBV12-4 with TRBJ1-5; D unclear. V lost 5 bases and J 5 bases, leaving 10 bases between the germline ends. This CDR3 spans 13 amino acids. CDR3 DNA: TGTGCCAGCAGTCCCCGGAGTGATCAGCCCCAGCATTTT. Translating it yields CASSPRSDQPQHF.

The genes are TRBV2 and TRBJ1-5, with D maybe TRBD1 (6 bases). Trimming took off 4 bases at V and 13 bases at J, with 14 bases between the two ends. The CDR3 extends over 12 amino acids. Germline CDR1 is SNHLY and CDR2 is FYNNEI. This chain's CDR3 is CASSGGGPSQHF. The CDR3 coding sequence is TGTGCCAGCAGTGGGGGGGGCCCAAGTCAGCATTTT.

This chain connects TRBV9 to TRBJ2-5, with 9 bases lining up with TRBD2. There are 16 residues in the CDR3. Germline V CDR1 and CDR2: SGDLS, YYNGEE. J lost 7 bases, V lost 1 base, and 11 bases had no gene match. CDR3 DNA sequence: TGTGCCAGCAGCGTAAGGCTAGCGGGGACCCTTTCGACCCAGTACTTC. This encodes CASSVRLAGTLSTQYF.

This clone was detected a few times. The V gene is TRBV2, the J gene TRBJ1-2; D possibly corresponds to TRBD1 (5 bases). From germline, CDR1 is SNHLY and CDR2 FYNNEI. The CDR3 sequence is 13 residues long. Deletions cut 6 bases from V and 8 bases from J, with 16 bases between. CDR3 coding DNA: TGTGCCAGCAGGGGACCTGGCTTTAGGGGCTACACCTTC. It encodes CASRGPGFRGYTF.

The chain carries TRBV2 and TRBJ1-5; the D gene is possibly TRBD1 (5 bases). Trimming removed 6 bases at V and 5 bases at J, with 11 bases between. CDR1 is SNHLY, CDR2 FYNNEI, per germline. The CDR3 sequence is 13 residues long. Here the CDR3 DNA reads TGTGCCAGCAGCCGGGACCTCGATCAGCCCCAGCATTTT. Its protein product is CASSRDLDQPQHF.

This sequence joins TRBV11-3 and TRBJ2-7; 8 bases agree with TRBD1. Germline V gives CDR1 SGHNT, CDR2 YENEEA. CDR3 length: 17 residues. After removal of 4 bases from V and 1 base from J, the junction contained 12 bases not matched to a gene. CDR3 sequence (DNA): TGTGCCAGCAGCTCTAGCTCCAGGACAGGGAGGTCCTACGAGCAGTACTTC. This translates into CASSSSSRTGRSYEQYF.

CDR3 nucleotides: TGTGCCAGCAGTGAAGTCATAGCAGCGGGGGCCAGCACAGATACGCAGTATTTT. Its protein product is CASSEVIAAGASTDTQYF. The V and J genes are TRBV2 and TRBJ2-3; 8 nucleotides match TRBD2. This CDR3 has 18 residues. From germline, CDR1 is SNHLY and CDR2 FYNNEI. The trim removed 1 base at V and 0 bases at J, leaving 9 bases unmatched.

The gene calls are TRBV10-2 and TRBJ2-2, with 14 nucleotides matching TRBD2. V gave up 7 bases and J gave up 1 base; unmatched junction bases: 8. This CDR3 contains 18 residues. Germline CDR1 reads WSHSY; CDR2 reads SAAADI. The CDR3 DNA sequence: TGCGCCAGCATTCCGGGACTAGCGGGGGTCCGGAACACCGGGGAGCTGTTTTTT. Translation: CASIPGLAGVRNTGELFF.

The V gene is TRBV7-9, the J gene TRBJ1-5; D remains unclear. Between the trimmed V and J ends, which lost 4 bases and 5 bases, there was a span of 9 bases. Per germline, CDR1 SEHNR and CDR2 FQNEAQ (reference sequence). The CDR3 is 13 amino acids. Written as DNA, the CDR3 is TGTGCCAGCAGCTCCAACGGCGATCAGCCCCAGCATTTT. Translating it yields CASSSNGDQPQHF.

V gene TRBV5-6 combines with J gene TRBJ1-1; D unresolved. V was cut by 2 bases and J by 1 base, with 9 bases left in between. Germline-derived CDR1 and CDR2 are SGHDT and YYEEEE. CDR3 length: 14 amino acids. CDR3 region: CASSFRGTNTEAFF. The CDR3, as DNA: TGTGCCAGCAGCTTCCGGGGAACGAACACTGAAGCTTTCTTT.

The CDR3 nucleotides are TGTGCCAGCAGTGAATTAAGCCGGGGCGGCGGTGAAAAACTGTTTTTT. Translating it yields CASSELSRGGGEKLFF. The gene calls are TRBV2 and TRBJ1-4, with D possibly TRBD1 on 5 matching bases. V was cut by 2 bases and J by 7 bases, with 17 bases left in between. Germline V gives CDR1 SNHLY, CDR2 FYNNEI. The CDR3 is made up of 16 amino acids.

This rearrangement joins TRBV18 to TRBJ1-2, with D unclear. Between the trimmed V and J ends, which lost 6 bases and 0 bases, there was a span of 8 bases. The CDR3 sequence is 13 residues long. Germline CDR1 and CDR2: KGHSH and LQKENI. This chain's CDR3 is CASSPAPNYGYTF. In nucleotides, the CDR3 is TGTGCCAGCTCCCCGGCACCTAACTATGGCTACACCTTC. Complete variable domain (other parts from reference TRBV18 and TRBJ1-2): NAGVMQNPRHLVRRRGQEARLRCSPMKGHSHVYWYRQLPEEGLKFMVYLQKENIIDESGMPKERFSAEFPKEGPSILRIQQVVRGDSAAYFCASSPAPNYGYTFGSGTRLTVV.